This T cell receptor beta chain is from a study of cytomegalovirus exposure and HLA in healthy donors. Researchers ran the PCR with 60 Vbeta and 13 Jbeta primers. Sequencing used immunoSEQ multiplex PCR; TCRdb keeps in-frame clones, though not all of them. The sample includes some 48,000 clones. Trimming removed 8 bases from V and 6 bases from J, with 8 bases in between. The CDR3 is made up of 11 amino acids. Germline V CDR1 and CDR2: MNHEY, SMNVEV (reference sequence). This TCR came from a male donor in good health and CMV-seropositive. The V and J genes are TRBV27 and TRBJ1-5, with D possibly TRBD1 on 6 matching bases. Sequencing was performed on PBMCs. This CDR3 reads CASGRGQPQHF. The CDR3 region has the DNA TGTGCCAGCGGCAGGGGTCAGCCCCAGCATTTT.